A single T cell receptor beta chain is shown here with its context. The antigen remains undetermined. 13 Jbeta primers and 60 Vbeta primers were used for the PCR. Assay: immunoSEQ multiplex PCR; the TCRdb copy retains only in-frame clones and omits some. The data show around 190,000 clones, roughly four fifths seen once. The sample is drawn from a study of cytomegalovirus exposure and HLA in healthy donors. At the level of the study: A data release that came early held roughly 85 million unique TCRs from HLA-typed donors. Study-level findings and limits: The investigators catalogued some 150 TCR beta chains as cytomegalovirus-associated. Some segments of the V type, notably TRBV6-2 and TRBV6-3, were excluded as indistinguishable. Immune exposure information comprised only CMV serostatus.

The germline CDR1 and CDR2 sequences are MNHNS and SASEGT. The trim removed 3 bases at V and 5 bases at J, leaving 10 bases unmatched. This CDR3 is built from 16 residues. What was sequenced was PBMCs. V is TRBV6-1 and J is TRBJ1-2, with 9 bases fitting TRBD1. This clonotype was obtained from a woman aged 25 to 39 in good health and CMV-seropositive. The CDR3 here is CASSESPGQGSYGYTF. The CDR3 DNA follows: TGTGCCAGCAGTGAGTCGCCGGGACAGGGCTCATATGGCTACACCTTC.